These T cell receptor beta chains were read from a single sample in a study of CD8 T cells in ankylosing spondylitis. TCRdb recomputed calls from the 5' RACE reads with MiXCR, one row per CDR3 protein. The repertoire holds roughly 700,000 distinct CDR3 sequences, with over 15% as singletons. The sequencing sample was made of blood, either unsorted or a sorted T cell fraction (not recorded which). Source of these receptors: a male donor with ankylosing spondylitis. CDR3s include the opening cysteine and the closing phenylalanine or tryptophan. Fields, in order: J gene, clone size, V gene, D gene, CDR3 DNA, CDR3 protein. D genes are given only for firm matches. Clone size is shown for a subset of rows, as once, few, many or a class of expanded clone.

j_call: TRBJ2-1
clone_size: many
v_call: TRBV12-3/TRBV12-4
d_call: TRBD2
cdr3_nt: TGTGCCAGCAGTTTCGGGACTAGCGGGAGTATGGGTTCCTACAATGAGCAGTTCTTC
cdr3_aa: CASSFGTSGSMGSYNEQFF

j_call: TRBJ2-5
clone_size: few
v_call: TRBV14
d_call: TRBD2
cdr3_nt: TGTGCCAGCAGCCAAGTGGGACTAGGGCAAGAGACCCAGTACTTC
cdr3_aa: CASSQVGLGQETQYF

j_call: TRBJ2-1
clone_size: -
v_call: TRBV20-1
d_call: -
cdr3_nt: TGCAGTGCGGCCCAGGGTGGTAATGAGCAGTTCTTC
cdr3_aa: CSAAQGGNEQFF

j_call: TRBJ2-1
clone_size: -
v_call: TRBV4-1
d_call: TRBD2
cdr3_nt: TGCGCCAGCAGCCTTGGTGGCGGGAGCTCTAATGAGCAGTTCTTC
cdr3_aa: CASSLGGGSSNEQFF

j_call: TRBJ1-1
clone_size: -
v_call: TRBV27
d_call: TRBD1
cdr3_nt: TGTGCCAGCAGCGTAACAGGGGGAGAAGCTTTCTTT
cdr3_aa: CASSVTGGEAFF

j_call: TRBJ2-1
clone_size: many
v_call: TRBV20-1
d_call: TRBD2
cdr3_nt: TGCAGTGCTAGTTCGGGACTACTCTACAATGAGCAGTTCTTC
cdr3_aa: CSASSGLLYNEQFF

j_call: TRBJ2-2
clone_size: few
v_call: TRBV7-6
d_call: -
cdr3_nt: TGTGCCACCTCCGGGTCCCGAACCGGGGAGCTGTTTTTT
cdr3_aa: CATSGSRTGELFF

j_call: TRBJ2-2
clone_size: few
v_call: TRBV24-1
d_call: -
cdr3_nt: TGTGCCACCAGTGATGGGCAGGGGAACACCGGGGAGCTGTTTTTT
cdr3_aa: CATSDGQGNTGELFF

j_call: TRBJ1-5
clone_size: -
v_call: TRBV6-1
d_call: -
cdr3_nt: TGTGCCAGCAGTGAAGGGATAGGGAATAGTCAGCCCCAGCATTTT
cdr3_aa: CASSEGIGNSQPQHF

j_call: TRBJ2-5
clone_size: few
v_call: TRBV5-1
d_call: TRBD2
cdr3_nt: TGCGCCAGCAGCAGAGAAGGGGCGGGAGAAGAGACCCAGTACTTC
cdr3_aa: CASSREGAGEETQYF

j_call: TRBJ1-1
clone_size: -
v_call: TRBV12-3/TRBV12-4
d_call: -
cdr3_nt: TGTGCCAGCAGCATGGGTTCCCAGAACACTGAAGCTTTCTTT
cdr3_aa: CASSMGSQNTEAFF

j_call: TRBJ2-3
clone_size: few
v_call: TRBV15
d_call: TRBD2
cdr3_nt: TGTGCCACCAGCAGTGGACTAGCGGGAGGGCCTAGGACAGATACGCAGTATTTT
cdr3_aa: CATSSGLAGGPRTDTQYF

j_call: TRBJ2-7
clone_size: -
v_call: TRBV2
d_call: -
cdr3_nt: TGTGCCAGCAGTGAATTGGCATATAACTACGAGCAGTACTTC
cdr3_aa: CASSELAYNYEQYF

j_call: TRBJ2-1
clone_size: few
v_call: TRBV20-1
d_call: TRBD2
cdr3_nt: TGCAGTGCTTTTAGCGGGAGGTCCTACAATGAGCAGTTCTTC
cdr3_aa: CSAFSGRSYNEQFF

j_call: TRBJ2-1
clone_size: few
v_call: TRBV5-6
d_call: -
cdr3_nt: TGTGCCAGCAGCCCTCGTACCCTGCCTAATGAGCAGTTCTTC
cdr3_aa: CASSPRTLPNEQFF

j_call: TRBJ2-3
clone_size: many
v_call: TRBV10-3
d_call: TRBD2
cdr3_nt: TGTGCCGCTAGCGGGGGGAACACAGATACGCAGTATTTT
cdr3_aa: CAASGGNTDTQYF

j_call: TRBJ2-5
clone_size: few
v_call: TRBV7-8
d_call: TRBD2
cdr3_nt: TGTGCCAGCAGTCTCCAAGCGGGGGGGCCGGAGACCCAGTACTTC
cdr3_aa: CASSLQAGGPETQYF

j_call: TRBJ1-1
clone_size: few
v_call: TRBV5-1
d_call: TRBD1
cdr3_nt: TGCGCCAGCAGCGTAGACAGGGGGGTCTTGAACACTGAAGCTTTCTTT
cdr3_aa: CASSVDRGVLNTEAFF

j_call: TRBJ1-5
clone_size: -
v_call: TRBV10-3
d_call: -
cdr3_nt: TGTGCCATCAGCGACAGCGGATACAATCAGCCCCAGCATTTT
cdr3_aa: CAISDSGYNQPQHF

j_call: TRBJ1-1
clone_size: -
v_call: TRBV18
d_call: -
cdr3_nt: TGTGCCAGCTCACCAGTCAGGTCCGAGAAAGCTTTCTTT
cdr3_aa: CASSPVRSEKAFF

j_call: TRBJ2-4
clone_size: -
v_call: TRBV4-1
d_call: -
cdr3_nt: TGCGCCAGCAGCGATCTGGGTGGCATTCAGTACTTC
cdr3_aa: CASSDLGGIQYF

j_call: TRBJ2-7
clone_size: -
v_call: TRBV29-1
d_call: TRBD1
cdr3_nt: TGCAGCGTTGTCTCCGGGACAGACTACGAGCAGTACTTC
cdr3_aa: CSVVSGTDYEQYF